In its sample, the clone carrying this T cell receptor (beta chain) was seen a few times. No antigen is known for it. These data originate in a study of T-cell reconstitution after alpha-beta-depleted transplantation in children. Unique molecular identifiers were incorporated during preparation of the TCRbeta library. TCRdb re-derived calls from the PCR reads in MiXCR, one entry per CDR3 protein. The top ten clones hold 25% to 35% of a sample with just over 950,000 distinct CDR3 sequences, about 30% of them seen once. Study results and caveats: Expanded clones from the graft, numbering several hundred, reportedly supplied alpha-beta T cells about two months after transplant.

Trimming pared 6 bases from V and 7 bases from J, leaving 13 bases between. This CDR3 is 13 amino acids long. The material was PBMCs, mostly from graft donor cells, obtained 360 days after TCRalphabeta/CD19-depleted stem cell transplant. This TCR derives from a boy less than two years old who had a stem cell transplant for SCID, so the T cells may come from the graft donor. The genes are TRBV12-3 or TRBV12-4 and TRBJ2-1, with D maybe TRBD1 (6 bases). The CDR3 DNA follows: TGTGCCAGCAGCGCAACAGGGTTGAATGAGCAGTTCTTC. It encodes CASSATGLNEQFF.